This TCR beta chain originates from a study of monozygotic twins with inflammatory bowel disease. General study points: Whereas healthy co-twins had higher TCRbeta diversity (inverse Simpson), IBD patients had lower diversity. In the analysis, different T cell subtypes could not be told apart. For IBD patients, clonotypes shared with others were fewer than for healthy twins, especially with disease activity.

Each sample's cDNA came from eight separate reactions. Using the 5' RACE reads, TCRdb records one entry per CDR3 protein without DNA. The sample features roughly 150,000 distinct CDR3 sequences, with 2% to 3% in its top ten. Comments on this clonotype: Its antigen is unidentified.

Sequenced sample: blood. This TCR derives from a human donor with ulcerative colitis or Crohn's disease, or a healthy co-twin of an affected twin (not recorded which).

CDR3 residues: CASSPSGGITYEQYF. The rearrangement uses TRBV7-2 and TRBJ2-7; there is no DNA to check the TCRdb D call of TRBD1. The germline gives CDR1 SGHTA, CDR2 FQGNSA. The CDR3 extends over 15 amino acids.